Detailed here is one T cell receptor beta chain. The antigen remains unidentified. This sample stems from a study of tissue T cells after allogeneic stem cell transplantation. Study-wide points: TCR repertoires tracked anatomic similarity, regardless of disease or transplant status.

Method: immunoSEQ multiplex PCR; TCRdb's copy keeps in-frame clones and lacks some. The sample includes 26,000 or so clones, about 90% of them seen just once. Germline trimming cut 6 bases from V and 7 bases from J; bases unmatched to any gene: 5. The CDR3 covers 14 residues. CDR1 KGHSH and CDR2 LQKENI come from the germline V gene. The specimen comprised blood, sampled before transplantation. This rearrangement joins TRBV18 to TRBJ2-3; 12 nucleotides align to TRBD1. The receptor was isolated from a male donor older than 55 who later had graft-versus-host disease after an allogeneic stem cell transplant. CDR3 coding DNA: TGTGCCAGCTCCCCGGGGACAGGGGGCAATACGCAGTATTTT. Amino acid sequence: CASSPGTGGNTQYF.